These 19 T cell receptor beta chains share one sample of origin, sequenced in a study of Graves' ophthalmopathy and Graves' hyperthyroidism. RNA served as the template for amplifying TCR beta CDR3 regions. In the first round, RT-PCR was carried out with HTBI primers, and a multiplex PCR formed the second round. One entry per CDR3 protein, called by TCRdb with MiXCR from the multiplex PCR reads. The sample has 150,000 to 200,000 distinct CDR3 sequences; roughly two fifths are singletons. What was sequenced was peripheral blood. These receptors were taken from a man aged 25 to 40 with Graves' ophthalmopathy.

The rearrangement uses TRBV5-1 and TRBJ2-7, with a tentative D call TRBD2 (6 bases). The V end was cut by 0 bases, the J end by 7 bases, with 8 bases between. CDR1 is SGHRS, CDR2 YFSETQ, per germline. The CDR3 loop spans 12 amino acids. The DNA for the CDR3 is TGCGCCAGCAGCTTGGGGCGGGAAGAGCAGTACTTC. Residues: CASSLGREEQYF.

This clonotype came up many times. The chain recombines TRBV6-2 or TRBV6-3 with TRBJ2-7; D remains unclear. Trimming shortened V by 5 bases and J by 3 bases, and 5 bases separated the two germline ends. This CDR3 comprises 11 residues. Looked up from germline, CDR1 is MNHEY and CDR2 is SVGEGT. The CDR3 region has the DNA TGTGCCAGCAGTATGGGCTACGAGCAGTACTTC. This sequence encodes CASSMGYEQYF.

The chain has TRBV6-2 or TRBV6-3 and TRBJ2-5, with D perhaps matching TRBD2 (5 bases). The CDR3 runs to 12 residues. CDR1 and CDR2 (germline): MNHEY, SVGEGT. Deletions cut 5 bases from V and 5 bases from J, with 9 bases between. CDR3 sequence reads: CASSQPGETQYF. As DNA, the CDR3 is TGTGCCAGCAGTCAACCGGGGGAGACCCAGTACTTC.

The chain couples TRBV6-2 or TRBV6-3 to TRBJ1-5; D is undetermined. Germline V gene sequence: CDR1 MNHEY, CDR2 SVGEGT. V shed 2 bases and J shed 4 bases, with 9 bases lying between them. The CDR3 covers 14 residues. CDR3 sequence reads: CASSYDRQNQPQHF. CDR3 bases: TGTGCCAGCAGTTACGACCGTCAAAATCAGCCCCAGCATTTT.

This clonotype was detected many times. The CDR3 protein is CASSASLQNTEAFF. In DNA, the CDR3 is TGTGCCAGCAGCGCATCCCTTCAGAACACTGAAGCTTTCTTT. This chain uses TRBV11-1 with TRBJ1-1; no definite D call. The length of the CDR3 is 14 residues. V was clipped by 5 bases and J by 1 base, with 11 bases between them. Germline V gene sequence: CDR1 SGHAT, CDR2 FQDESV (reference sequence). The full variable domain, completed using reference TRBV11-1 and TRBJ1-1, is EAEVAQSPRYKITEKSQAVAFWCDPISGHATLYWYRQILGQGPELLVQFQDESVVDDSQLPKDRFSAERLKGVDSTLKIQPAELGDSAMYLCASSASLQNTEAFFGQGTRLTVV.

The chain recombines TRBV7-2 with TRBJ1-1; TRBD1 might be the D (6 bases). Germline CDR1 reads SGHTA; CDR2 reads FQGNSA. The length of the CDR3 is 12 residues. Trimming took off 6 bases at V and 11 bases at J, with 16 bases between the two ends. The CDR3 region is CASRLYSGAAFF. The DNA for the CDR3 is TGTGCCAGCAGACTATACTCAGGGGCGGCTTTCTTT.

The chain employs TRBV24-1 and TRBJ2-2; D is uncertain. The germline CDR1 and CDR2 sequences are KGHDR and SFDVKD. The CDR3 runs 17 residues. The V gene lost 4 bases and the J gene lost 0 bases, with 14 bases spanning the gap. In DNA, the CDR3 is TGTGCCACCAGTGACTACGACGTCAGCGCGAACACCGGGGAGCTGTTTTTT. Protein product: CATSDYDVSANTGELFF.

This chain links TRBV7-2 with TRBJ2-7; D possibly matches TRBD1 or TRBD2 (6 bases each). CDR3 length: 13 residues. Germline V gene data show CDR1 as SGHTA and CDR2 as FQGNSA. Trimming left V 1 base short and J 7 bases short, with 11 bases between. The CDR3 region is CASSLGGANEQYF. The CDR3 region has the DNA TGTGCCAGCAGCTTAGGGGGGGCAAATGAGCAGTACTTC.

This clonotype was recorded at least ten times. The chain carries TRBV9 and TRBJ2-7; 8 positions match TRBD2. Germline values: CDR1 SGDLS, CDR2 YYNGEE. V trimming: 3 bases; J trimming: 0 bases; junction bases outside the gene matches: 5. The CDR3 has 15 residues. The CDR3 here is CASSAGLAGSYEQYF. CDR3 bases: TGTGCCAGCAGCGCCGGACTAGCAGGCTCCTACGAGCAGTACTTC.

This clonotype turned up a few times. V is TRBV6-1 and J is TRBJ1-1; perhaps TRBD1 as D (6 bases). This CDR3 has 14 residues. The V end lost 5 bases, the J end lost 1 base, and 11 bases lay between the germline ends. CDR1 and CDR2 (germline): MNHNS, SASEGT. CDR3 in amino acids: CASSLDRRNTEAFF. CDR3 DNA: TGTGCCAGCAGTCTTGACAGGAGGAACACTGAAGCTTTCTTT.

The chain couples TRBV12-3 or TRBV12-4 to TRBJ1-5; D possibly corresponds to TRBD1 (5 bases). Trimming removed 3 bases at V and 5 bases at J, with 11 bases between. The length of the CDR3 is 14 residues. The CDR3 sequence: CASSFSAGYQPQHF. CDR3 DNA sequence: TGTGCCAGCAGTTTCTCGGCAGGGTATCAGCCCCAGCATTTT.

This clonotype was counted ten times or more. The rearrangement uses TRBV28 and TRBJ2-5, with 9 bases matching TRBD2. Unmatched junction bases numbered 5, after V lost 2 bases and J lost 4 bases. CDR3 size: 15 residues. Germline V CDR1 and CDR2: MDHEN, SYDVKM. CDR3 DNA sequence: TGTGCCAGCAGTTTAATTAGCGGGAGACGAGAGACCCAGTACTTC. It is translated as CASSLISGRRETQYF. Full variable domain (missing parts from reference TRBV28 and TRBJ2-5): DVKVTQSSRYLVKRTGEKVFLECVQDMDHENMFWYRQDPGLGLRLIYFSYDVKMKEKGDIPEGYSVSREKKERFSLILESASTNQTSMYLCASSLISGRRETQYFGPGTRLLVL.

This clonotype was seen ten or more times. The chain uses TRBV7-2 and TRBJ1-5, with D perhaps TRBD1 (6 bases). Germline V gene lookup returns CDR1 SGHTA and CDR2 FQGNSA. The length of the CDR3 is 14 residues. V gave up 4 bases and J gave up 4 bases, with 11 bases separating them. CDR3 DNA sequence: TGTGCCAGCAGCTCCACCGGGACAAATCAGCCCCAGCATTTT. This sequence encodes CASSSTGTNQPQHF.

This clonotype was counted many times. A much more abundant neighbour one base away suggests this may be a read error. In nucleotides, the CDR3 is TGCGCCAGCAGCTTGAATCAGGGAGGAGCTTTCTTT. Amino acid sequence: CASSLNQGGAFF. The chain uses TRBV5-1 and TRBJ1-1; perhaps TRBD1 as D (5 bases). V dropped 1 base and J dropped 10 bases, with 11 bases sitting between them. The CDR3 extends over 12 amino acids. Germline V gene sequence: CDR1 SGHRS, CDR2 YFSETQ.

The CDR3 bases are TGCAGTGCTACAACGACGGAGTTAGAGACCCAGTACTTC. It encodes CSATTTELETQYF. The J gene is TRBJ2-5, the V gene TRBV20-1; D unresolved. In germline, CDR1 is DFQATT, CDR2 SNEGSKA (reference sequence). The CDR3 contains 13 residues. V was shortened by 4 bases and J by 4 bases, with 13 bases between the two germline ends.

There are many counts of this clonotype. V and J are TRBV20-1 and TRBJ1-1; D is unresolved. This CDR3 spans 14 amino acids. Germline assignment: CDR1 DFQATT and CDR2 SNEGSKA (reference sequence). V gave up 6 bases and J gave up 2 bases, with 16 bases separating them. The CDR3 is CSAPPWTGNTEAFF. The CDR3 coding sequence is TGCAGTGCACCGCCGTGGACGGGAAACACTGAAGCTTTCTTT.

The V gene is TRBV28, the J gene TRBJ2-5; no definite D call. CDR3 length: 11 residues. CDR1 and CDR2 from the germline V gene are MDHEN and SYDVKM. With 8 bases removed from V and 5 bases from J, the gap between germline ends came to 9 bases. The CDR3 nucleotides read TGTGCCAGCGGGTACCGGGAGACCCAGTACTTC. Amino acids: CASGYRETQYF.

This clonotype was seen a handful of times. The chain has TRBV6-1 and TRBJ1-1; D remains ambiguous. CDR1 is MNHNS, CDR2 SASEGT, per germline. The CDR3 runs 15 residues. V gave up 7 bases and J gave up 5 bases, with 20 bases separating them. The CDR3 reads CASTQVSLGRTEAFF. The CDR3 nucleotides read TGTGCCAGCACCCAAGTGAGTCTTGGTCGTACTGAAGCTTTCTTT.

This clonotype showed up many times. The CDR3 loop reads CASSAVETQYF. DNA of the CDR3: TGTGCCAGCAGTGCCGTGGAGACCCAGTACTTC. The chain has TRBV6-2 or TRBV6-3 and TRBJ2-5; no definite D call. This CDR3 is 11 amino acids long. The V gene lost 5 bases and the J gene lost 5 bases, with 6 bases spanning the gap. Germline V gives CDR1 MNHEY, CDR2 SVGEGT.